Listed below are T cell receptor beta chains from one sample, sequenced in a study of control samples from healthy donors and cancer patients. Profiling relied on immunoSEQ multiplex PCR, and the TCRdb table lists in-frame clones only, not all of them. Among tens of thousands of clones listed, 70% to 90% were seen once. The sample was PBMCs. Source of these receptors: a woman in her fifties or sixties with head and neck cancer. Each CDR3 is given with its conserved first and last residue. D genes are given only for firm matches. Clone size appears in some rows only: once, few, many, or a class for an expanded clone.

D,V,J,size,DNA,CDR3
TRBD1,TRBV7-2,TRBJ2-5,NA,TGTGCCAGCAGCTTAGGCGTTGGGACAGGTCAAGAGACCCAGTACTTC,CASSLGVGTGQETQYF
NA,TRBV9,TRBJ1-3,NA,TGTGCCAGCAGCGTAGTTGGCGGAAACACCATATATTTT,CASSVVGGNTIYF
TRBD2,TRBV3-1/TRBV3-2,TRBJ2-3,NA,TGTGCCAGCAGCCATCTCGGGACTAGCGGGGGGCTGTACGTTGATACGCAGTATTTT,CASSHLGTSGGLYVDTQYF
TRBD1,TRBV19,TRBJ1-5,NA,TGTGCCAGTAGTACACCGGGACAGGGAACGCAGCCCCAGCATTTT,CASSTPGQGTQPQHF
NA,TRBV24-1,TRBJ1-2,NA,TGTGCCACCAGTGGTCCCCTGGACTCGAGCTACACCTTC,CATSGPLDSSYTF
NA,TRBV4-3,TRBJ2-1,NA,TGCGCCAGCAGCCAAGGGGAGGACTCCTACAATGAGCAGTTCTTC,CASSQGEDSYNEQFF
NA,TRBV3-1/TRBV3-2,TRBJ2-5,NA,TGTGCCAGCAGCCAGACGGCAGTCCACCAAGAGACCCAGTACTTC,CASSQTAVHQETQYF
TRBD1,TRBV29-1,TRBJ2-7,NA,TGCAGCGGTGCTGTGGCCAGGGGGCCCACCTACGAGCAGTACTTC,CSGAVARGPTYEQYF
NA,TRBV2,TRBJ2-5,NA,TGTGCCAGCAATAGGGACCAGCAAGAGACCCAGTACTTC,CASNRDQQETQYF
NA,TRBV5-1,TRBJ1-1,few,TGCGCCAGCAGCCCACGGATCGGAGGGAACACTGAAGCTTTCTTT,CASSPRIGGNTEAFF
TRBD1,TRBV5-1,TRBJ2-7,NA,TGCGCCAGCAGCTTGGACGGGACAGGGCGGTACGAGCAGTACTTC,CASSLDGTGRYEQYF
NA,TRBV7-2,TRBJ2-7,NA,TGTGCCAGCAGCTACGCCAGGGCGGTCTCCTACGAGCAGTACTTC,CASSYARAVSYEQYF
NA,TRBV5-1,TRBJ2-7,NA,TGCGCCAGCAGCCCGGACCTACGGTCGGTCTACGAGCAGTACTTC,CASSPDLRSVYEQYF
TRBD2,TRBV2,TRBJ2-3,NA,TGTGCCAGCAGTGATAGCCAGCGGGGGGCGACAGATACGCAGTATTTT,CASSDSQRGATDTQYF
TRBD1,TRBV7-9,TRBJ1-2,NA,TGTGCCAGCAGCTTGGGACAGGGGGTTGAATATGGCTACACCTTC,CASSLGQGVEYGYTF
NA,TRBV25-1,TRBJ1-3,NA,TGTGCCAGCAGTGCCGGTGTGGGCACCATATATTTT,CASSAGVGTIYF
NA,TRBV12-3/TRBV12-4,TRBJ1-1,NA,TGTGCCAGCAGGGGGGACGGATACACTGAAGCTTTCTTT,CASRGDGYTEAFF
NA,TRBV19,TRBJ1-6,NA,TGTGCCAGTAGTACAAAAGGGGGACCGGGACACTCTCCACCCCTCCACTTT,CASSTKGGPGHSPPLHF
TRBD1,TRBV7-6,TRBJ2-1,NA,TGTGCCAGCAGCTCGCCGACAGGGGGAGAAGGCAATGAGCAGTTCTTC,CASSSPTGGEGNEQFF
TRBD1,TRBV5-1,TRBJ1-1,NA,TGCGCCAGCAGCTTGGCCAGGGGGCGGACTGAAGCTTTCTTT,CASSLARGRTEAFF
NA,TRBV30,TRBJ2-4,NA,TGTGCCTGGAAACCGGGTGGGCGCGGCATTCAGTACTTC,CAWKPGGRGIQYF
TRBD2,TRBV7-3,TRBJ2-1,once,TGTGCCAGCAGCTCACTTACCGGGACTAGCGGGGTGCACAACAATGAGCAGTTCTTC,CASSSLTGTSGVHNNEQFF
TRBD1,TRBV11-2,TRBJ2-7,once,TGTGCCAGCAGCGTTGACAGGGGGTTTAGTATTGCCTACGAGCAGTACTTC,CASSVDRGFSIAYEQYF
NA,TRBV19,TRBJ1-1,once,TGTGCCAGTATAGAGGTGATGAACACTGAAGCTTTCTTT,CASIEVMNTEAFF
NA,TRBV7-8,TRBJ1-1,NA,TGTGCCAGCAGCTTAACAGCCCAGGGCAGGAACACTGAAGCTTTCTTT,CASSLTAQGRNTEAFF
NA,TRBV24-1,TRBJ2-3,NA,TGTGCCACCAGTGTCCTCAGCACAGATACGCAGTATTTT,CATSVLSTDTQYF
NA,TRBV6-4,TRBJ2-4,NA,TGTGCCAGCAGTGGAGGTGCTTTCGAGGCCAAAAACATTCAGTACTTC,CASSGGAFEAKNIQYF
NA,TRBV3-1/TRBV3-2,TRBJ2-2,NA,TGTGCCAGCAGCCAGGGGGCAGGGAACATCGGGGAGCTGTTTTTT,CASSQGAGNIGELFF
NA,TRBV4-3,TRBJ2-7,NA,TGCGCCAGCAGCCAAGTTGGGGCAGGATCCTACGAGCAGTACTTC,CASSQVGAGSYEQYF
TRBD1,TRBV19,TRBJ2-5,once,TGTGCCAGTAGTATCACTGGGACAGGGGAAGAGACCCAGTACTTC,CASSITGTGEETQYF
TRBD1,TRBV28,TRBJ2-7,NA,TGTGCCAGCAGGACCGGGACAGACATCTACGAGCAGTACTTC,CASRTGTDIYEQYF
NA,TRBV20-1,TRBJ2-1,NA,TGCAGTGCTAGTGGGCTAGCGATTATCAATGAGCAGTTCTTC,CSASGLAIINEQFF
NA,TRBV7-2,TRBJ1-5,NA,TGTGCCAGCTCCTTTACAGGACTTAGCAATCAGCCCCAGCATTTT,CASSFTGLSNQPQHF
NA,TRBV10-3,TRBJ2-3,NA,TGTGCCATCAGTGTGCGTGAGAGGACTAGCACAGATACGCAGTATTTT,CAISVRERTSTDTQYF
NA,TRBV27,TRBJ1-5,NA,TGTGCCAGCAGTTTGAAGGACGTGAGTGAACCCCAGCATTTT,CASSLKDVSEPQHF
TRBD1,TRBV13,TRBJ2-1,NA,TGTGCCAGCAGCTCAGGGGGTCGGTTTTTCAATGAGCAGTTCTTC,CASSSGGRFFNEQFF
NA,TRBV28,TRBJ1-1,NA,TGTGCCAGCAGTTTTGAGTTCGAGGCTAACACTGAAGCTTTCTTT,CASSFEFEANTEAFF
TRBD2,TRBV24-1,TRBJ2-5,NA,TGTGCCACCAGTGATCAGAGACTAGCGGAAAGGGAGACCCAGTACTTC,CATSDQRLAERETQYF
NA,TRBV10-3,TRBJ1-2,NA,TGTGCCATCGATCTCTCGGGGAAGGGCTATGGCTACACCTTC,CAIDLSGKGYGYTF
NA,TRBV3-1/TRBV3-2,TRBJ1-1,few,TGTGCCAGCAGCAGCATAGACACTGAAGCTTTCTTT,CASSSIDTEAFF
TRBD1,TRBV6-1,TRBJ2-7,NA,TGTGCCAGCAGTGGTGCTCCGGGACAGGGGGACCCCTACGAGCAGTACTTC,CASSGAPGQGDPYEQYF
TRBD1,TRBV6-1,TRBJ1-2,NA,TGTGCCAGCAGTGAAGCGGGGACAGGGGCCTATGGCTACACCTTC,CASSEAGTGAYGYTF
TRBD1,TRBV6-5,TRBJ1-2,once,TGTGCCAGCAGTTTACACAGGGGGCTAGGGGGCTACACCTTC,CASSLHRGLGGYTF
TRBD1,TRBV7-6,TRBJ1-4,once,TGTGCCAGCAGCCTCGGACAGGGGAATGAAAAACTGTTTTTT,CASSLGQGNEKLFF
NA,TRBV19,TRBJ1-3,NA,TGTGCCAGTAGTATAACGCAGCTTACTGGAAACACCATATATTTT,CASSITQLTGNTIYF
NA,TRBV6-4,TRBJ2-6,NA,TGTGCCAGCACCTCCCAGCCTGGGGCCAACGTCCTGACTTTC,CASTSQPGANVLTF
NA,TRBV5-4,TRBJ2-3,NA,TGTGCCAGCAGCTCTCTAGCCGCCGATACGCAGTATTTT,CASSSLAADTQYF
NA,TRBV5-1,TRBJ1-1,NA,TGCGCCAGCAGTGGTGGCAGGGGGAACACTGAAGCTTTCTTT,CASSGGRGNTEAFF
NA,TRBV5-1,TRBJ1-1,once,TGCGCCAGCAGCTTGTTGACAGGGAACACTGAAGCTTTCTTT,CASSLLTGNTEAFF
TRBD1,TRBV5-4,TRBJ2-2,NA,TGTGCCAGCAGCCTCGACAGGGCGTTCGCCGGGGAGCTGTTTTTT,CASSLDRAFAGELFF
TRBD2,TRBV5-1,TRBJ2-3,once,TGCGCCAGCAGGCCCCCGGGACTAGCGGGGCCCTTCACAGATACGCAGTATTTT,CASRPPGLAGPFTDTQYF
NA,TRBV6-5,TRBJ2-1,NA,TGTGCCAGCAGTTACTCCGGAGGCCGCTCAGTCGATGAGCAGTTCTTC,CASSYSGGRSVDEQFF